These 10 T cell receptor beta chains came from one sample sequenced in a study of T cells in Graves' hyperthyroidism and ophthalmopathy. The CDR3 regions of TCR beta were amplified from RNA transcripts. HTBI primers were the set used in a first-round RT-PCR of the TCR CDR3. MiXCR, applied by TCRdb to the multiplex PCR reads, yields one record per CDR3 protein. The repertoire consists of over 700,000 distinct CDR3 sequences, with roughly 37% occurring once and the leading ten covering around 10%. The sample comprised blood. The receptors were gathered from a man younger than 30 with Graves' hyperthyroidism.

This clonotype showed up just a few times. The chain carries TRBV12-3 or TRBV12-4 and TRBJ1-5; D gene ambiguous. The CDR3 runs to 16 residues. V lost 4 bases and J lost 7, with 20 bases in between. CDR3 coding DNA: TGTGCCAGCAGTTCCCGCGGAAAGGGTGGTCGACAGCCCCAGCATTTT. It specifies CASSSRGKGGRQPQHF.

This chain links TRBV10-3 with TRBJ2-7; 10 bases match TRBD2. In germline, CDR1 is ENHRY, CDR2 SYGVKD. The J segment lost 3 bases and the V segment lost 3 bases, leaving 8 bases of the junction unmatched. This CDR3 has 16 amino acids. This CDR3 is CAISEKRGGDLYEQYF. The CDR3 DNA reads TGTGCCATCAGTGAAAAGCGGGGGGGTGACCTCTACGAGCAGTACTTC.

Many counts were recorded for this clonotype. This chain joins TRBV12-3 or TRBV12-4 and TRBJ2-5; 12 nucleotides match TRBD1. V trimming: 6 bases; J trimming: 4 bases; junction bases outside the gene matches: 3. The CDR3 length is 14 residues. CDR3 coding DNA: TGTGCCAGCAGGGGACAGGGGGCGAGAGAGACCCAGTACTTC. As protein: CASRGQGARETQYF.

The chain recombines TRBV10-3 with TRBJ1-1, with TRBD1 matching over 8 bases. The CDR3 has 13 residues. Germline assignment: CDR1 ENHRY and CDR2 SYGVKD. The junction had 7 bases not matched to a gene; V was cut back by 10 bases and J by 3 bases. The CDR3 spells CASGDRRDTEAFF. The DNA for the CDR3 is TGTGCCAGCGGGGACAGGCGGGACACTGAAGCTTTCTTT.

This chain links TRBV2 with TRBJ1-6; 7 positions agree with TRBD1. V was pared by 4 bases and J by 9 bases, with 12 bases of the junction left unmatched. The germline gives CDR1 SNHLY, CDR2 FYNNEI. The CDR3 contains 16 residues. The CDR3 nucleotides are TGTGCCAGCAGTGTTCCGGGACAGCCGAGTTTTTCACCCCTCCACTTT. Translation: CASSVPGQPSFSPLHF.

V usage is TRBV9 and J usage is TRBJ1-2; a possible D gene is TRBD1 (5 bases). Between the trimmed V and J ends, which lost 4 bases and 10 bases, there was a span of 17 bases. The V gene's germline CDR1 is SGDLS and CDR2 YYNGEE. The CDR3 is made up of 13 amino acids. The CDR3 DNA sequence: TGTGCCAGCAGCTCGGGGGGGGGGTACGACTACACCTTC. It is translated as CASSSGGGYDYTF.

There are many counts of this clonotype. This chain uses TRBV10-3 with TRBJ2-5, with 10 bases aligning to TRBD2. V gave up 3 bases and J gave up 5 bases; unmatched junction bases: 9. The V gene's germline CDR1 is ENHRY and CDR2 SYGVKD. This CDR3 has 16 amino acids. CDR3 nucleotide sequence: TGTGCCATCAGTGAACGAGGTAGCGGGAGGTTGGAGACCCAGTACTTC. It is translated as CAISERGSGRLETQYF.

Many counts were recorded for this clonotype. The DNA of the CDR3 is TGTGCCAGCAGCCAGGACAGGGGGCTAGGTGAAGCTTTCTTT. Its protein is CASSQDRGLGEAFF. V usage is TRBV5-6 and J usage is TRBJ1-1; 11 bases line up with TRBD1. Germline V gene data show CDR1 as SGHDT and CDR2 as YYEEEE. V gave up 4 bases and J gave up 7 bases; unmatched junction bases: 6. The CDR3 extends over 14 amino acids.

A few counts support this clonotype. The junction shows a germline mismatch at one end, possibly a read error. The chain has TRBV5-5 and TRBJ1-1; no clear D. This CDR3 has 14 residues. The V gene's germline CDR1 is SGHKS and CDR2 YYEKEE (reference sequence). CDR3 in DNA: TGCGCCAGCAGCCAGACACTCATGAACACTGAAGCTTTCTTT. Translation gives CASSQTLMNTEAFF.

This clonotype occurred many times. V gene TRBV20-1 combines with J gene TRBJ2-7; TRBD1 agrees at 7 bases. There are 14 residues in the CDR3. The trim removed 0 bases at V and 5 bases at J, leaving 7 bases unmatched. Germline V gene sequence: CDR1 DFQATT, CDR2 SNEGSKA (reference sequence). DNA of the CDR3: TGCAGTGCTAGAGAGGATAGGGGGCGAAACGAGCAGTACTTC. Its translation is CSAREDRGRNEQYF.